Presented here are 5 T cell receptor beta chains from one specimen sequenced in a study of T cells after yellow fever vaccination. TCRdb passed the 5' RACE reads through MiXCR, listing each CDR3 protein once. The sample lists 250,000 to 400,000 distinct CDR3 sequences, about 4% occurring once. Sample: PBMCs, taken 5 days after the yellow fever booster vaccination. Every receptor here comes from a man aged 18 to 35 who received the YFV17D yellow fever vaccine.

This clonotype was observed at least ten times. This rearrangement joins TRBV11-2 to TRBJ1-5; no clear D gene. V lost 0 bases and J 7 bases, leaving 4 bases between the germline ends. Germline V gene data show CDR1 as SGHAT and CDR2 as FQNNGV. The CDR3 runs 12 residues. CDR3 coding DNA: TGTGCCAGCAGCTTAGATGGACAGCCCCAGCATTTT. Amino acid sequence: CASSLDGQPQHF.

This clonotype was picked up a small number of times. The chain carries TRBV12-3 or TRBV12-4 and TRBJ2-1; 15 positions match TRBD2. V lost 5 bases to trimming and J lost 6 bases; unmatched junction nucleotides: 8. The CDR3 loop spans 17 amino acids. The CDR3 is CASSPRTSGGVSNEQFF. The CDR3 DNA reads as TGTGCCAGCAGTCCTCGGACTAGCGGGGGGGTTAGCAATGAGCAGTTCTTC.

This clonotype was picked up many times. The chain is built from TRBV4-2 and TRBJ2-5, with 8 nucleotides matching TRBD2. The CDR3 consists of 16 residues. V shed 4 bases and J 2 bases; nucleotides not matched to a gene: 9. Germline loops: CDR1 LGHNA, CDR2 YNFKEQ. CDR3 DNA sequence: TGTGCCAGCAGCCGTCTGAGCGGGGGTATTCAAGAGACCCAGTACTTC. It specifies CASSRLSGGIQETQYF.

This clonotype was recorded a few times. CDR3 region: CSASRGWTGELFF. CDR3 DNA sequence: TGCAGTGCCTCCAGGGGGTGGACCGGGGAGCTGTTTTTT. This rearrangement joins TRBV20-1 to TRBJ2-2, with TRBD1 identical over 7 bases. Germline loops: CDR1 DFQATT, CDR2 SNEGSKA (reference sequence). The CDR3 runs to 13 residues. Trimming at V came to 6 bases and at J to 5 bases, leaving 6 bases not matched to a gene.

This clonotype was counted a few times. The chain is built from TRBV11-2 and TRBJ2-1; 9 bases line up with TRBD2. V dropped 5 bases and J dropped 9; count of bases not matched to a gene: 5. CDR1 SGHAT and CDR2 FQNNGV come from the germline V gene. The CDR3 is 13 amino acids. The chain's CDR3 is CASSQSGGIEQFF. CDR3 in DNA: TGTGCCAGCAGCCAAAGCGGGGGGATTGAGCAGTTCTTC.